The following is a TCR delta chain sequence with its context. Which antigen it targets is not known. Per-base qualities were not stored, and no clone one base away is much larger. Thymocytes were stained with Zombie NIR viability dye plus antibodies to CD3 (UCHT1), TCRgammadelta (11F2), TCRVgamma9 (IMMU360) and TCRVdelta2 (IMMU389). Bulk TRD and TRG CDR3 repertoires were produced separately from sorted Vgamma9Vdelta2 and nonVgamma9Vdelta2 gammadelta thymocytes taken from human fetal and pediatric thymuses. Pediatric thymus tissue was obtained in Belgium from children undergoing cardiac surgery. The pediatric thymus donors included in the study ranged in age from roughly 1 to 11 years. Thymic cell suspensions were prepared from fetal and post-natal thymuses as described previously. NonVgamma9Vdelta2 thymocytes were sorted as CD3+ gammadeltaTCR+ cells that did not have the Vgamma9+Vdelta2+ phenotype. Cells were sorted on a FACS Aria III cell sorter (BD Biosciences).

This specimen belongs to a study of fetal and pediatric gammadelta thymocytes (dated by TCRdb to 2022 to 2024). Context from the whole study: The bulk gammadelta thymocyte repertoires combined previously published and newly generated, unpublished data and were used to strengthen a single-cell study of gammadelta thymocyte development. Previously published data (refs 27,28) and unpublished data were combined in the bulk gammadelta thymocyte repertoires. Bulk TCR repertoire data were added to increase subject numbers and strengthen the CDR3 publicity analysis. The set of bulk gammadelta thymocyte repertoires included about ten subjects in total: 3 fetal thymus donors and 7 pediatric thymus donors. The paper's findings and limits, for the study overall: Fetal gammadelta thymocyte repertoires were previously reported to be enriched for TRDV2, TRGV8 and TRGV9 usage, low N additions and public CDR3s compared with post-natal repertoires.

The data were produced on an Illumina MiSeq. The source study handled its data this way. For the publicity analysis, the Vgamma9Vdelta2 and nonVgamma9Vdelta2 bulk CDR3 files from each subject were merged to form one combined repertoire per subject. CDR3 publicity was scored from 0 to 19 by checking each amino acid sequence across 9 single-cell datasets and about ten bulk repertoires, using base R and dplyr. TCRdb recomputed clones from the public reads with CATT; identical DNA rows were then combined. None of the V and J calls come from the authors' own analysis; TCRdb made them. The sample table shows some 1,200 delta-chain clones, and 36% are seen once. The ten largest clones take up roughly 6.9% of the sample. The CDR3, from cysteine to phenylalanine, totals 17 residues. The kept DNA is CDR3 alone, 51 bases in frame from the first base. CDR1 and CDR2, per the germline V gene, are TSWWSYY and QGS. V has 4 bases trimmed and J has 4 bases trimmed; junction bases matching no gene number 13.

This TCR was recovered from a child who underwent cardiac surgery and was recorded as healthy. Source material: non-Vgamma9Vdelta2 gamma-delta T cells from the thymus. Per the publication, the cell subset or site label means: CD3+gammadeltaTCR+ thymocytes not co-expressing Vgamma9 and Vdelta2. The chain uses TRDV1 and TRDJ1; 9 nucleotides in the junction match TRDD3. The base sequence is TGTGCTCTTGGGGGAAGACATTACGAACTGGGGGACGATAAACTCATCTTT. This sequence encodes CALGGRHYELGDDKLIF.